This T cell receptor (beta chain) was sequenced in a study of cytomegalovirus exposure and HLA in healthy donors. Regarding this clone: Its antigen is currently unknown.

V lost 6 bases, J lost 9 bases, and 8 bases stayed unmatched. Per the germline V gene, CDR1 is MNHNS and CDR2 is SASEGT. The CDR3 extends over 13 amino acids. Whole-study results and caveats: A later analysis by the authors found several of the most significant clusters apparently linked to common viral pathogens. Per published accounts, TCR beta sequences correctly predicted the HLA-A and HLA-B alleles of most subjects. Later on, an analysis tied roughly 17,000 TCR beta sequences to HLA alleles at 0.05 false discovery rate.

PCR used 60 Vbeta primers and 13 Jbeta primers. The assay was immunoSEQ multiplex PCR, and TCRdb's table has in-frame clones only and misses some. The sample records approximately 100,000 clones, about 79% being singletons. Healthy donors of bone marrow made up the group. The receptor was isolated from a human donor in good health. V is TRBV6-1 and J is TRBJ1-5; 7 bases line up with TRBD1. Source material: PBMCs. The CDR3 region is CASSRQGDRPQHF. Here the CDR3 DNA reads TGTGCCAGCAGCCGACAGGGAGACCGGCCCCAGCATTTT.